Listed here are 27 T cell receptor beta chains from one sample, sequenced in a study of blood T cell repertoires in COVID-19. Here immunoSEQ multiplex PCR was the method, and the copy in TCRdb shows in-frame clones only, minus some. This repertoire shows tens of thousands of clones, 86% found once; its top ten account for 1.3%. Specimen: peripheral blood. These receptors were obtained from a woman older than 75 with acute or convalescent COVID-19.

This rearrangement joins TRBV10-3 to TRBJ1-3; possible D gene TRBD1, 6 bases. This CDR3 region has 15 residues. CDR1 is ENHRY and CDR2 is SYGVKD in the germline V gene. Trimming stripped 6 bases from V and 0 bases from J, with 12 bases between. The CDR3 region has the DNA TGTGCCATCAGGAACAGGGATGCCTCTGGAAACACCATATATTTT. It encodes CAIRNRDASGNTIYF.

CDR3 sequence reads: CASSPNLGTGDAGGYTF. The CDR3 nucleotides read TGCGCCAGCAGCCCCAACCTAGGGACAGGGGACGCAGGGGGCTACACCTTC. This chain connects TRBV5-1 to TRBJ1-2; 10 nucleotides line up with TRBD1. V dropped 4 bases and J dropped 8; count of bases not matched to a gene: 17. There are 17 residues in the CDR3. Germline CDR1 SGHRS, CDR2 YFSETQ. Variable domain in full (rest from reference TRBV5-1 and TRBJ1-2): KAGVTQTPRYLIKTRGQQVTLSCSPISGHRSVSWYQQTPGQGLQFLFEYFSETQRNKGNFPGRFSGRQFSNSRSEMNVSTLELGDSALYLCASSPNLGTGDAGGYTFGSGTRLTVV.

This chain connects TRBV24-1 to TRBJ2-3, with TRBD2 identical over 7 bases. Per germline, CDR1 KGHDR and CDR2 SFDVKD. V was clipped by 7 bases and J by 8 bases; unmatched bases: 14. The CDR3 length is 15 residues. The CDR3 nucleotides are TGTGCCACCAGCCGCGGGGGTAGCGGGCGGGTTACGCAGTATTTT. Translation: CATSRGGSGRVTQYF.

J is TRBJ2-5 and V is TRBV11-3, with D possibly matching TRBD1 (5 bases). Trimming took 10 bases from V and 4 from J, leaving 16 bases between them. The CDR3 length is 13 residues. The germline CDR1 and CDR2 sequences are SGHNT and YENEEA. The CDR3 here is CATSAGPSETQYF. CDR3 DNA: TGTGCCACCTCGGCAGGGCCTTCAGAGACCCAGTACTTC.

The chain joins TRBV9 to TRBJ2-1, with 8 bases that match TRBD2. The CDR3 totals 12 residues. The V segment lost 4 bases and the J segment 12 bases; nucleotides outside the gene matches: 6. CDR1 is SGDLS, CDR2 YYNGEE, per germline. In DNA, the CDR3 is TGTGCCAGCAGCTCCAGGACTAGCCGGCAGTTCTTC. The encoded protein is CASSSRTSRQFF.

V is TRBV6-2 or TRBV6-3 and J is TRBJ1-5, with D uncertain. Trimming removed 5 bases from V and 4 bases from J, with 9 bases in between. The CDR3 loop spans 13 amino acids. Germline lookup yields CDR1 MNHEY and CDR2 SVGEGT. This CDR3 is CASSGGKNQPQHF. The CDR3 DNA follows: TGTGCCAGCAGTGGCGGGAAAAATCAGCCCCAGCATTTT.

The chain is built from TRBV10-3 and TRBJ1-5, with 10 bases identical to TRBD1. With V trimmed by 4 bases and J by 6 bases, 3 bases remained unmatched. The germline V gene encodes CDR1 ENHRY and CDR2 SYGVKD. The CDR3 runs to 14 residues. The CDR3 bases are TGTGCCATCAGTGCGACAGGGGGCGGTCAGCCCCAGCATTTT. The encoded protein is CAISATGGGQPQHF.

The gene calls are TRBV5-1 and TRBJ2-7; tentatively, D is TRBD2 (5 bases). The germline V gene encodes CDR1 SGHRS and CDR2 YFSETQ. Trimming removed 4 bases at V and 0 bases at J, with 11 bases between. The CDR3 contains 14 residues. CDR3: CASSGSEPSYEQYF. Here the CDR3 DNA reads TGCGCCAGCAGCGGTAGCGAGCCCTCCTACGAGCAGTACTTC.

The chain links TRBV6-6 to TRBJ1-5; 8 bases map to TRBD1. The CDR3 is 14 residues long. The germline CDR1 and CDR2 sequences are MNHNY and SVGAGI (reference sequence). After removal of 10 bases from V and 3 bases from J, the junction contained 8 bases not matched to a gene. CDR3 sequence: CATRTGRSNQPQHF. As DNA, the CDR3 is TGTGCCACTAGGACAGGGCGATCCAATCAGCCCCAGCATTTT.

This chain uses TRBV7-3 with TRBJ2-3; D may be TRBD1 (7 bases). Deletions cut 5 bases from V and 1 base from J, with 13 bases between. The germline V gene has CDR1 SGHTA and CDR2 FQGTGA. CDR3 length: 15 residues. CDR3 sequence (DNA): TGTGCCAGCAGCGGAGGGGGCGTGGGCACAGATACGCAGTATTTT. Its translation is CASSGGGVGTDTQYF.

The chain carries TRBV7-8 and TRBJ2-1, with D perhaps matching TRBD2 (7 bases). This CDR3 contains 17 residues. CDR1 SGHVS and CDR2 FQNEAQ come from the germline V gene. Deletions cut 5 bases from V and 0 bases from J, with 17 bases between. CDR3 in DNA: TGTGCCAGCAGCCCAGGGGTAGCGGGTAGCTCCTACAATGAGCAGTTCTTC. Translating it yields CASSPGVAGSSYNEQFF.

V usage is TRBV4-2 and J usage is TRBJ1-4; 7 nucleotides match TRBD1. V was pared by 3 bases and J by 14 bases, with 18 bases of the junction left unmatched. Germline V lookup: CDR1 LGHNA, CDR2 YNFKEQ. This CDR3 comprises 16 residues. CDR3 amino acids: CASSQFAQGNLNRLFF. CDR3 DNA sequence: TGTGCCAGCAGCCAGTTTGCACAGGGGAATTTAAATCGGCTGTTTTTT.

CDR3 nucleotides: TGTGCCAGCAGCCAAGATCTTCGTTCCAGCGGGGAGATGAGGTACGAGCAGTACTTC. Protein sequence: CASSQDLRSSGEMRYEQYF. The J gene is TRBJ2-7, the V gene TRBV3-1 (or the pseudogene TRBV3-2); 7 bases are shared with TRBD2. This CDR3 has 19 residues. Germline values: CDR1 LGHDT, CDR2 YNNKEL (reference sequence). V shed 0 bases, J shed 4 bases, and the junction held 18 bases outside the gene matches.

This chain connects TRBV19 to TRBJ2-3; the match to TRBD2 covers 8 bases. V shed 8 bases and J 2 bases; nucleotides not matched to a gene: 9. From germline, CDR1 is LNHDA and CDR2 SQIVND (reference sequence). This CDR3 comprises 15 residues. CDR3 amino acids: CASSPWTSSTDTQYF. The CDR3 coding sequence is TGTGCCAGTTCCCCGTGGACTAGCTCCACAGATACGCAGTATTTT.

The chain carries TRBV9 and TRBJ1-1; 10 bases match TRBD1. The V and J ends lost 4 bases and 4 bases, in that order; junction bases with no gene match: 4. The CDR3 is 14 residues long. The germline V gene encodes CDR1 SGDLS and CDR2 YYNGEE. The DNA for the CDR3 is TGTGCCAGCAGCCCCGGGACAGGGGCCACTGAAGCTTTCTTT. Protein: CASSPGTGATEAFF.

This chain links TRBV28 with TRBJ2-5; unclear D gene. V was pared by 6 bases and J by 0 bases, with 14 bases between. The CDR3 runs 15 residues. Germline values: CDR1 MDHEN, CDR2 SYDVKM. This CDR3 reads CASRQQSLYQETQYF. Here the CDR3 DNA reads TGTGCCAGCAGACAACAGTCCTTGTACCAAGAGACCCAGTACTTC. Complete variable domain (other parts from reference TRBV28 and TRBJ2-5): DVKVTQSSRYLVKRTGEKVFLECVQDMDHENMFWYRQDPGLGLRLIYFSYDVKMKEKGDIPEGYSVSREKKERFSLILESASTNQTSMYLCASRQQSLYQETQYFGPGTRLLVL.

The chain recombines TRBV6-4 with TRBJ1-2; D is uncertain. This CDR3 region has 12 residues. Germline CDR1 and CDR2: MRHNA and SNTAGT. V was cut by 2 bases and J by 5 bases, with 6 bases left in between. CDR3 sequence reads: CASSDGDYGYTF. CDR3 in DNA: TGTGCCAGCAGTGACGGAGATTATGGCTACACCTTC.

V gene TRBV29-1 combines with J gene TRBJ2-7; perhaps TRBD2 as D (6 bases). Trimming removed 5 bases from V and 3 bases from J, with 17 bases in between. Germline CDR1 reads SQVTM; CDR2 reads ANQGSEA. The CDR3 spans 14 residues. The CDR3, as DNA: TGCAGCGTTATTTCCAGCGGAGGGGTCTACGAGCAGTACTTC. Protein: CSVISSGGVYEQYF.

This chain links TRBV27 with TRBJ1-2, with a tentative D call TRBD1 (5 bases). The V end was cut by 10 bases, the J end by 7 bases, with 16 bases between. Germline-derived CDR1 and CDR2 are MNHEY and SMNVEV (reference sequence). The CDR3 consists of 12 residues. The chain's CDR3 is CATSRGGGGYTF. The DNA for the CDR3 is TGTGCCACTTCACGGGGGGGTGGTGGCTACACCTTC.

This rearrangement joins TRBV7-3 to TRBJ2-3; no clear D gene. The germline V and J ends were trimmed by 1 base and 5 bases, with 7 bases remaining between them. Germline CDR1 SGHTA, CDR2 FQGTGA. CDR3 length: 13 amino acids. The CDR3 DNA reads TGTGCCAGCAGCTTAAGGCGAGGAGATACGCAGTATTTT. It codes for CASSLRRGDTQYF.

This clone has a handful of counts. The gene calls are TRBV24-1 and TRBJ2-4; TRBD2 matches 10 bases. The CDR3 totals 18 residues. Germline CDR1 is KGHDR and CDR2 is SFDVKD. The V gene end was trimmed by 3 bases and the J gene end by 0 bases; junction bases not matched to a gene: 7. The CDR3 DNA reads as TGTGCCACCAGTGATGCTAGCGGGAGAGCTCTAGCCAAAAACATTCAGTACTTC. Its protein product is CATSDASGRALAKNIQYF.

The CDR3 is CASRTGENYGYTF. DNA of the CDR3: TGTGCCAGTAGGACCGGGGAAAACTATGGCTACACCTTC. V usage is TRBV19 and J usage is TRBJ1-2, with no clear D. The CDR3 totals 13 residues. The V end lost 6 bases, the J end lost 2 bases, and 10 bases lay between the germline ends. Germline CDR1 and CDR2: LNHDA and SQIVND (reference sequence).

J is TRBJ2-7 and V is TRBV11-2; 9 nucleotides line up with TRBD1. Germline CDR1 is SGHAT and CDR2 is FQNNGV. V lost 8 bases, J lost 1 base, and 6 bases stayed unmatched. The CDR3 totals 14 residues. CDR3 DNA sequence: TGTGCCAGCCGTAACAGGGGGCAATCCTACGAGCAGTACTTC. Residues: CASRNRGQSYEQYF.

This sequence joins TRBV7-8 and TRBJ1-6; maybe TRBD1 (6 bases). CDR3 length equals 15 residues. The ends were cut back, 1 base at V and 6 bases at J, with 10 bases in the middle. Germline V gives CDR1 SGHVS, CDR2 FQNEAQ. For the CDR3, the DNA is TGTGCCAGCAGCTTAGGCATCAGGGGTAATTCACCCCTCCACTTT. Protein sequence: CASSLGIRGNSPLHF.

The chain employs TRBV28 and TRBJ2-1; the match to TRBD2 covers 16 bases. The trim removed 1 base at V and 7 bases at J, leaving 4 bases unmatched. Germline CDR1 MDHEN, CDR2 SYDVKM. CDR3 size: 17 residues. CDR3 sequence: CASSLLGLAGGPNEQFF. CDR3 bases: TGTGCCAGCAGTTTATTGGGACTAGCGGGAGGGCCGAATGAGCAGTTCTTC.

This sequence joins TRBV11-2 and TRBJ1-5; no clear D. This CDR3 has 16 amino acids. Germline CDR1 reads SGHAT; CDR2 reads FQNNGV. The ends were cut back, 2 bases at V and 2 bases at J, with 13 bases in the middle. DNA of the CDR3: TGTGCCAGCAGCTTACGAGGACTCGGGGGCAATCAGCCCCAGCATTTT. As protein: CASSLRGLGGNQPQHF.

This chain joins TRBV19 and TRBJ1-2; D is unresolved. CDR1 LNHDA and CDR2 SQIVND come from the germline V gene (reference sequence). Deletions cut 1 base from V and 4 bases from J, with 19 bases between. There are 17 residues in the CDR3. The CDR3 spells CASSIVGFTAVGYGYTF. The CDR3 DNA is TGTGCCAGTAGTATAGTGGGTTTTACAGCAGTGGGCTATGGCTACACCTTC.